This TCR beta chain was profiled in a study of blood T cell repertoires in COVID-19. CDR3 length: 13 amino acids. After removal of 4 bases from V and 3 bases from J, the junction contained 6 bases not matched to a gene. Germline loops: CDR1 GTSNPN, CDR2 SVGIG (reference sequence). This clone was recorded only once. Cohorts were determined from participant-reported clinical history. Sequenced by immunoSEQ multiplex PCR; TCRdb stores in-frame clones only, minus some. The sample contains some 270,000 clones, 65% to 90% of which appear only once. This chain uses TRBV30 with TRBJ2-7; 7 bases line up with TRBD1. Input material: PBMCs or T cells enriched from blood (not recorded which). This receptor was identified in a woman between 45 and 60 years old with acute COVID-19. In DNA form, the CDR3 reads TGTGCCTGGACCACAGGGGATGTCTACGAGCAGTACTTC. Its protein is CAWTTGDVYEQYF.